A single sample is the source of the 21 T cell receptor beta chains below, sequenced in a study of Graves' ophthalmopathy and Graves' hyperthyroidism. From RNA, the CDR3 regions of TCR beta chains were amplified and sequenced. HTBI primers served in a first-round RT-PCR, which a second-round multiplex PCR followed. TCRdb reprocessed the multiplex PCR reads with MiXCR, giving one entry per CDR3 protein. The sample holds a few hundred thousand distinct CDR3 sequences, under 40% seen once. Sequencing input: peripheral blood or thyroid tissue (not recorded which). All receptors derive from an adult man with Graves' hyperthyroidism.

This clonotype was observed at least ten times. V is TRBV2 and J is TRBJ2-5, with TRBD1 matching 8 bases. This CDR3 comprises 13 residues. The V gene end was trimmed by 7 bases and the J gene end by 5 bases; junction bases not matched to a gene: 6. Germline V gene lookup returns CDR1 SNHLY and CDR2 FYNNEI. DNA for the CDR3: TGTGCCAGCAAGCAGGGGGCAGACGAGACCCAGTACTTC. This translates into CASKQGADETQYF.

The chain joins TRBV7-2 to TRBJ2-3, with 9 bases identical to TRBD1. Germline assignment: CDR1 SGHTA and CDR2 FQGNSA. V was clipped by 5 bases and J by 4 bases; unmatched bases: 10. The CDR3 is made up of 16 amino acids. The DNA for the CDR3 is TGTGCCAGCAGCCCCCCCACAGGGGGCATGTCAGATACGCAGTATTTT. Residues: CASSPPTGGMSDTQYF.

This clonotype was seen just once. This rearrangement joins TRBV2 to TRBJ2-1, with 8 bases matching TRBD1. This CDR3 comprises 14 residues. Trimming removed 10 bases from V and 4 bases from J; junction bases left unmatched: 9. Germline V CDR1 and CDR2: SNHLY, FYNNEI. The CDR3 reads CATTDRGAYNEQFF. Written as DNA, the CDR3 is TGTGCCACCACCGACAGGGGCGCTTACAATGAGCAGTTCTTC.

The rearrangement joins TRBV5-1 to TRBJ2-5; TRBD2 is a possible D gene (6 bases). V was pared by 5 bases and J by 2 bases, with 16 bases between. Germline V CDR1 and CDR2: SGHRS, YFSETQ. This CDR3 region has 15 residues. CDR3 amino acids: CASSQFGSGQETQYF. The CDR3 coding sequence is TGCGCCAGCAGTCAATTCGGGAGCGGACAAGAGACCCAGTACTTC. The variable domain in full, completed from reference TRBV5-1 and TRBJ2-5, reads KAGVTQTPRYLIKTRGQQVTLSCSPISGHRSVSWYQQTPGQGLQFLFEYFSETQRNKGNFPGRFSGRQFSNSRSEMNVSTLELGDSALYLCASSQFGSGQETQYFGPGTRLLVL.

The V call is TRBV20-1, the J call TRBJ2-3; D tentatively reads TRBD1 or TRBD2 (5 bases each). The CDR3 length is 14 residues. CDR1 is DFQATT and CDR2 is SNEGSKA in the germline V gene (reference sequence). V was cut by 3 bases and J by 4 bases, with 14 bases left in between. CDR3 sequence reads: CSASRGVHPDTQYF. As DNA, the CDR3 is TGCAGTGCTAGTAGGGGAGTTCATCCAGATACGCAGTATTTT.

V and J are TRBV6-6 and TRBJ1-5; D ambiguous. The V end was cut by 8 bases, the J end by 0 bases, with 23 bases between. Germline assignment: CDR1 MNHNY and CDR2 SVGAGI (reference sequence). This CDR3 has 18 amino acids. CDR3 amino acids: CASGSETAGGYSNQPQHF. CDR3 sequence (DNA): TGTGCCAGCGGTTCGGAAACAGCCGGAGGGTATAGCAATCAGCCCCAGCATTTT.

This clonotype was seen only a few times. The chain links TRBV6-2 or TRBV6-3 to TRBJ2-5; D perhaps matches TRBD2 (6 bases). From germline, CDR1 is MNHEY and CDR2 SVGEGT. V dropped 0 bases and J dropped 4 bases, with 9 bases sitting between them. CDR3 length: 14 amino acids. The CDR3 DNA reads TGTGCCAGCAGTTACTCGGTCGGGGGAGAGACCCAGTACTTC. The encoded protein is CASSYSVGGETQYF.

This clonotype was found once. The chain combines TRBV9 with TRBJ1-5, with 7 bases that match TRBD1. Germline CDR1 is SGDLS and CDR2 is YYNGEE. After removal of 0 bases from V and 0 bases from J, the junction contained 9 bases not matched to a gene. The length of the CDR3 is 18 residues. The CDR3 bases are TGTGCCAGCAGCGTAGAGGGGGCAGGAACCCATAGCAATCAGCCCCAGCATTTT. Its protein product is CASSVEGAGTHSNQPQHF.

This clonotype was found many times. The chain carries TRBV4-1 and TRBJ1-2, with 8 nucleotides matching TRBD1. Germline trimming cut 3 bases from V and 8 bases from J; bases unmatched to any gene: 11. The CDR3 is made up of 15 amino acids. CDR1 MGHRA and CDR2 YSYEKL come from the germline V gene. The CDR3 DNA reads TGCGCCAGCAGCCAGGTTGACAGGGGTAGGGGCGGCTACACCTTC. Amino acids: CASSQVDRGRGGYTF.

The CDR3 region is CASSLMGGSNEKLFF. CDR3 DNA: TGTGCCAGCAGCTTAATGGGAGGATCTAATGAAAAACTGTTTTTT. The chain joins TRBV7-3 to TRBJ1-4, with D uncertain. The CDR3 runs 15 residues. Trimming shortened V by 1 base and J by 3 bases, and 9 bases separated the two germline ends. The germline V gene has CDR1 SGHTA and CDR2 FQGTGA.

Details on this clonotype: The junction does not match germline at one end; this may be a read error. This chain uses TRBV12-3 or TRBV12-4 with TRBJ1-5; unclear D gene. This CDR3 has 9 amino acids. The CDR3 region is CASGSGANF. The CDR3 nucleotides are TGTGCCAGCGGGAGTGGTGCCAATTTT.

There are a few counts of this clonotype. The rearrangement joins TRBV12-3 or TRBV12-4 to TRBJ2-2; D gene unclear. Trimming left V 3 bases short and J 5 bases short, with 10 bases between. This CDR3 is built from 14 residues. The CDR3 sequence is CASSFLDGTGELFF. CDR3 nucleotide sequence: TGTGCCAGCAGTTTCCTTGATGGGACCGGGGAGCTGTTTTTT.

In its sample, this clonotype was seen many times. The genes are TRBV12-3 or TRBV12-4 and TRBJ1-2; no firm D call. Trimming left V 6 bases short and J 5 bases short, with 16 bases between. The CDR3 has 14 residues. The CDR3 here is CASSPPVPPYGYTF. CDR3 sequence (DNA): TGTGCCAGCAGCCCCCCAGTACCCCCTTATGGCTACACCTTC.

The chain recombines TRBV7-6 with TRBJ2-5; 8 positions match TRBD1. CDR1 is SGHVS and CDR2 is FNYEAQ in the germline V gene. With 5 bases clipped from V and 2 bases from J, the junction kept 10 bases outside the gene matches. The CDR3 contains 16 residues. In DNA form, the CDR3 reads TGTGCCAGCAGCGACAGCTCAGGGGGCTCTCAAGAGACCCAGTACTTC. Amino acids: CASSDSSGGSQETQYF.

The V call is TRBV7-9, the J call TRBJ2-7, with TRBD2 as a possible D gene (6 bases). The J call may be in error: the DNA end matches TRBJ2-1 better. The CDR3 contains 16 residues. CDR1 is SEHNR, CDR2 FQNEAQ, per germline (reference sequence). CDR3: CASSPGTLRTDNEQFF. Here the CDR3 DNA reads TGTGCCAGCAGCCCGGGGACTCTTCGAACAGACAATGAGCAGTTCTTC.

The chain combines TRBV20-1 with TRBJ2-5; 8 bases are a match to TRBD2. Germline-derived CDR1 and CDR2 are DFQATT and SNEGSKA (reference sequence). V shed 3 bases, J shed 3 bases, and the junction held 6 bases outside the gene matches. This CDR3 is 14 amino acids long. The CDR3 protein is CSASLAGLEETQYF. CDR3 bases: TGCAGTGCTAGTCTCGCGGGACTAGAAGAGACCCAGTACTTC.

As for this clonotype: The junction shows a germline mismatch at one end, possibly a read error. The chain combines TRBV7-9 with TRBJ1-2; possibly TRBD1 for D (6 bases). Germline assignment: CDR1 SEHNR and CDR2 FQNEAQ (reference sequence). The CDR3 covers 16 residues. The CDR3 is CASIPLAGGPNYGYTF. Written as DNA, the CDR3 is TGCGCCAGCATCCCACTAGCGGGGGGGCCCAACTATGGCTACACCTTC.

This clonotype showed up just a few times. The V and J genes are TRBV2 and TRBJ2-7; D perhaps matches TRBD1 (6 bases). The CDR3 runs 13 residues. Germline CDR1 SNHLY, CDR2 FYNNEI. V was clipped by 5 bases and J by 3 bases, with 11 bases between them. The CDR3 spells CASSQRTVYEQYF. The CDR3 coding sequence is TGTGCCAGCAGTCAAAGGACAGTCTACGAGCAGTACTTC.

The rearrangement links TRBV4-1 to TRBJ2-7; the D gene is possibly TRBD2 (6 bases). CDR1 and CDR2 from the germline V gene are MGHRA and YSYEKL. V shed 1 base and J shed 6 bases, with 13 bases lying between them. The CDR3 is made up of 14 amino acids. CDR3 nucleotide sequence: TGCGCCAGCAGCCAAGTGGTAATAGCGGTCGAGCAGTACTTC. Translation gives CASSQVVIAVEQYF.

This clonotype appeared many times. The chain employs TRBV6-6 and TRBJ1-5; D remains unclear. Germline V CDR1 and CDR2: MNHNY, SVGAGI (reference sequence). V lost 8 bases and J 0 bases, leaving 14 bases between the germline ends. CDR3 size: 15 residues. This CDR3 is CASSVGVYSNQPQHF. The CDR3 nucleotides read TGTGCCAGCTCGGTGGGAGTTTATAGCAATCAGCCCCAGCATTTT.

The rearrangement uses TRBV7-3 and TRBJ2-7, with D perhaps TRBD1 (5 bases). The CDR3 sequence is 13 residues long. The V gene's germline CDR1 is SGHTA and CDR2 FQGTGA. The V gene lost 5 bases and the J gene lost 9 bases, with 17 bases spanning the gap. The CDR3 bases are TGTGCCAGCAGCCGAGATCCATGGGGCGGGCAGTACTTC. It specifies CASSRDPWGGQYF. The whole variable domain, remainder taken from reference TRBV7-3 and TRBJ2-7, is GAGVSQTPSNKVTEKGKYVELRCDPISGHTALYWYRQSLGQGPEFLIYFQGTGAADDSGLPNDRFFAVRPEGSVSTLKIQRTERGDSAVYLCASSRDPWGGQYFGPGTRLTVT.